This T cell receptor (beta chain) is from a study of blood T cell repertoires in COVID-19. Germline-derived CDR1 and CDR2 are SEHNR and FQNEAQ (reference sequence). This CDR3 contains 16 residues. The trim removed 1 base at V and 2 bases at J, leaving 7 bases unmatched. In the authors' workflow: Cell counts per sample came from amplifying reference gene primers. Data came from immunoSEQ multiplex PCR; TCRdb stores just in-frame clones and leaves some out. V and J calls and clone size are those listed in that table; D and trimming were worked out from the DNA. The table has more than 350,000 clones, 80% to 90% seen once; the top ten hold under 4%.

Sequences were obtained from peripheral blood. The chain carries TRBV7-9 and TRBJ2-5, with TRBD1 identical over 7 bases. The source is a woman aged 25-40 years with COVID-19, enrolled during active disease. The CDR3 protein is CASSLEPPTGQETQYF. CDR3 coding DNA: TGTGCCAGCAGCTTAGAACCGCCGACAGGGCAAGAGACCCAGTACTTC. Looking up the rest from reference TRBV7-9 and TRBJ2-5 gives the full variable domain: DTGVSQNPRHKITKRGQNVTFRCDPISEHNRLYWYRQTLGQGPEFLTYFQNEAQLEKSRLLSDRFSAERPKGSFSTLEIQRTEQGDSAMYLCASSLEPPTGQETQYFGPGTRLLVL.